The 28 T cell receptor beta chains in this list originate from one sample, sequenced in a study of blood T cells in healthy people across ages. The authors ran a second PCR of about 6 to 12 cycles using a sample-barcoded 5' primer and a J-beta primer mix. MiXCR was run by TCRdb on the 5' RACE reads, yielding one entry per CDR3 protein. The sample has just over 1 million distinct CDR3 sequences, 35% to 50% seen once. The material sequenced was blood. The receptor source for this set is a woman between 55 and 75 years old in good health.

The V and J genes are TRBV30 and TRBJ2-3; D remains unclear. The CDR3 runs to 11 residues. CDR1 GTSNPN and CDR2 SVGIG come from the germline V gene (reference sequence). V shed 1 base and J shed 3 bases, with 2 bases lying between them. This CDR3 is CAWSATDTQYF. For the CDR3, the DNA is TGTGCCTGGAGTGCAACAGATACGCAGTATTTT.

The chain combines TRBV29-1 with TRBJ2-1, with 9 bases lining up with TRBD2. Trimming removed 6 bases from V and 0 bases from J; junction bases left unmatched: 3. Looked up from germline, CDR1 is SQVTM and CDR2 is ANQGSEA. CDR3 size: 14 residues. CDR3 in DNA: TGCAGCGTAAGCGGGGGGATCTCCTACAATGAGCAGTTCTTC. Translating gives CSVSGGISYNEQFF.

This chain uses TRBV21-1 with TRBJ1-2; TRBD1 reflects the table's D call only, with no check against the DNA. TRBV21-1 is designated a pseudogene. The CDR3 is 17 amino acids. The CDR3 protein is CANPGVGRPSFNYGYTF. The CDR3, as DNA: TGTGCCAACCCGGGGGTGGGGCGCCCTTCTTTTAACTATGGCTACACCTTC.

This clonotype has just a few counts. The rearrangement links TRBV28 to TRBJ2-3; 8 positions agree with TRBD2. The trim removed 5 bases at V and 1 base at J, leaving 5 bases unmatched. Germline lookup yields CDR1 MDHEN and CDR2 SYDVKM. The CDR3 totals 15 residues. In DNA, the CDR3 is TGTGCCAGCAGTCCCCCGGGACTAGGCACAGATACGCAGTATTTT. Amino acids: CASSPPGLGTDTQYF.

The chain couples TRBV7-9 to TRBJ2-7, with D perhaps assigned TRBD1 or TRBD2 (5 bases each). The CDR3 totals 17 residues. The germline CDR1 and CDR2 sequences are SEHNR and FQNEAQ (reference sequence). Trimming cost V 2 bases and J 2 bases, with 19 bases left between them. CDR3 region: CASSLTKSPGRAYEQYF. The CDR3 DNA sequence: TGTGCCAGCAGCTTAACGAAATCACCGGGACGCGCCTACGAGCAGTACTTC.

This chain joins TRBV14 and TRBJ2-7; TRBD2 agrees at 10 bases. Trimming took 1 base from V and 2 from J; bases not matched to a gene: 5. Germline V gives CDR1 SGHDN, CDR2 FVKESK. The CDR3 consists of 16 residues. In DNA, the CDR3 is TGTGCCAGCAGCCAAGGACTAGCGGGCCCTGCCTACGAGCAGTACTTC. Residues: CASSQGLAGPAYEQYF.

In its sample, this clonotype was seen a few times. The chain employs TRBV7-9 and TRBJ2-3, with a tentative D call TRBD1 (5 bases). The germline gives CDR1 SEHNR, CDR2 FQNEAQ (reference sequence). CDR3 length: 15 amino acids. V lost 5 bases to trimming and J lost 1 base, with 13 bases between them. Written as DNA, the CDR3 is TGTGCCAGCAGCATTACAGGAGCCGGCACAGATACGCAGTATTTT. Translating it yields CASSITGAGTDTQYF.

J is TRBJ2-4 and V is TRBV4-1, with TRBD2 identical over 8 bases. Trimming cost V 3 bases and J 13 bases; bases outside gene matches: 23. There are 18 residues in the CDR3. Germline CDR1 MGHRA, CDR2 YSYEKL. The CDR3 spells CASSQHGLADSSYNEQYF. In nucleotides, the CDR3 is TGCGCCAGCAGCCAGCATGGACTAGCTGACTCCTCCTACAATGAGCAGTACTTC.

V gene TRBV29-1 combines with J gene TRBJ1-2; TRBD1 might be the D (6 bases). CDR1 and CDR2 (germline): SQVTM, ANQGSEA. This CDR3 is 12 amino acids long. Deletions cut 2 bases from V and 5 bases from J, with 9 bases between. CDR3 sequence (DNA): TGCAGCGTTGAAACAGGGAGGTATGGCTACACCTTC. It specifies CSVETGRYGYTF.

The chain is built from TRBV21-1 and TRBJ2-7; the table's D call, TRBD2, was not checked against the DNA. TRBV21-1 is a pseudogene segment. This CDR3 contains 15 residues. The CDR3: CASSKFGPRIYEQYF. The CDR3 DNA reads as TGTGCCAGCAGCAAATTTGGCCCGCGGATCTACGAGCAGTACTTC.

Remarks on this clonotype: At one end, the junction sequence differs from germline, possibly due to a read error. This rearrangement joins TRBV10-3 to TRBJ1-4; 7 bases align to TRBD1. The CDR3 extends over 13 amino acids. Germline V CDR1 and CDR2: ENHRY, SYGVKD. CDR3: CAISGTAWEKLFF. The CDR3 coding sequence is TGCGCCATCAGCGGGACAGCCTGGGAAAAACTGTTTTTT.

This clonotype showed up many times. V usage is TRBV27 and J usage is TRBJ2-1, with 8 bases that match TRBD2. V gave up 3 bases and J gave up 4 bases; unmatched junction bases: 5. From germline, CDR1 is MNHEY and CDR2 SMNVEV (reference sequence). The CDR3 is 15 amino acids. The chain's CDR3 is CASSLGLVPYNEQFF. DNA of the CDR3: TGTGCCAGCAGTTTGGGACTAGTCCCTTACAATGAGCAGTTCTTC.

The CDR3 DNA follows: TGCAGTGCTAGAGACTCCCGGGGACTAGCGGGAGTACGCTCCTACGAGCAGTACTTC. It yields the protein CSARDSRGLAGVRSYEQYF. V and J are TRBV20-1 and TRBJ2-7, with 14 bases that match TRBD2. Germline assignment: CDR1 DFQATT and CDR2 SNEGSKA (reference sequence). V dropped 0 bases and J dropped 0; count of bases not matched to a gene: 10. The CDR3 contains 19 residues.

On this clonotype itself: A much larger clone sits a single nucleotide away, making a read error possible. This chain links TRBV29-1 with TRBJ2-1, with 10 nucleotides matching TRBD2. This CDR3 contains 14 residues. The germline V gene encodes CDR1 SQVTM and CDR2 ANQGSEA. The V and J ends lost 0 bases and 7 bases, in that order; junction bases with no gene match: 3. The CDR3 reads CSVEERAGGNEQFF. The CDR3 coding sequence is TGCAGCGTTGAAGAACGAGCGGGAGGGAATGAGCAGTTCTTC.

CDR3 loop: CASSQDSGTGLRDTQYF. As DNA, the CDR3 is TGCGCCAGCAGCCAAGACTCCGGGACAGGGCTGAGAGATACGCAGTATTTT. V and J are TRBV4-3 and TRBJ2-3, with 9 bases matching TRBD1. Germline CDR1 reads LGHNA; CDR2 reads YSLEER. Unmatched junction bases numbered 9, after V lost 0 bases and J lost 5 bases. This CDR3 is 17 amino acids long.

On this clonotype: A single base separates this from a much larger clone, so it may be a read error. The V gene is TRBV6-6, the J gene TRBJ2-5; a possible D gene is TRBD1 (6 bases). This CDR3 region has 13 residues. The V end was cut by 8 bases, the J end by 11 bases, with 21 bases between. Germline V gene lookup returns CDR1 MNHNY and CDR2 SVGAGI (reference sequence). The CDR3 loop is CASWTRDIEEQYF. For the CDR3, the DNA is TGTGCCAGCTGGACCCGGGACATCGAGGAGCAGTACTTC.

This clonotype came up a few times. The genes are TRBV6-6 and TRBJ2-1, with 10 bases fitting TRBD2. The CDR3 has 13 amino acids. Germline V lookup: CDR1 MNHNY, CDR2 SVGAGI (reference sequence). The ends lost 6 bases at V and 6 bases at J; junction bases unmatched: 2. This chain's CDR3 is CASRLAGTNEQFF. CDR3 nucleotides: TGTGCCAGCAGACTAGCGGGGACCAATGAGCAGTTCTTC.

The table lists this clonotype with many counts. This chain links TRBV11-2 with TRBJ2-7, with 11 bases aligning to TRBD1. After removal of 3 bases from V and 6 bases from J, the junction contained 4 bases not matched to a gene. Germline V lookup: CDR1 SGHAT, CDR2 FQNNGV. The length of the CDR3 is 14 residues. Here the CDR3 DNA reads TGTGCCAGCAGCTTGGGACAGGGGGTCCTCGAGCAGTACTTC. It specifies CASSLGQGVLEQYF.

The CDR3 loop is CASSDWGPSSYNEQFF. As DNA, the CDR3 is TGTGCCAGCAGTGATTGGGGGCCCAGCTCCTACAATGAGCAGTTCTTC. This chain links TRBV2 with TRBJ2-1; a weak D match, TRBD1 (6 bases). The length of the CDR3 is 16 residues. V dropped 3 bases and J dropped 0 bases, with 12 bases sitting between them. CDR1 SNHLY and CDR2 FYNNEI come from the germline V gene. The full variable domain, with the rest looked up from reference TRBV2 and TRBJ2-1, is EPEVTQTPSHQVTQMGQEVILRCVPISNHLYFYWYRQILGQKVEFLVSFYNNEISEKSEIFDDQFSVERPDGSNFTLKIRSTKLEDSAMYFCASSDWGPSSYNEQFFGPGTRLTVL.

The rearrangement uses TRBV3-1 and TRBJ2-1; D is unclear. This CDR3 has 16 residues. Trimming stripped 2 bases from V and 0 bases from J, with 11 bases between. From germline, CDR1 is LGHDT and CDR2 YNNKEL (reference sequence). This CDR3 reads CASSQLPASSYNEQFF. As DNA, the CDR3 is TGTGCCAGCAGCCAACTCCCAGCTTCCTCCTACAATGAGCAGTTCTTC.

This clonotype was counted at least ten times. The rearrangement joins TRBV27 to TRBJ2-6; D ambiguous. Germline CDR1 is MNHEY and CDR2 is SMNVEV (reference sequence). This CDR3 region has 13 residues. V gave up 6 bases and J gave up 0 bases, with 3 bases separating them. CDR3 in DNA: TGTGCCAGCAGACCCTCTGGGGCCAACGTCCTGACTTTC. Translation: CASRPSGANVLTF.

This clonotype was found a few times. This rearrangement joins TRBV5-6 to TRBJ2-7, with TRBD2 matching 8 bases. The germline gives CDR1 SGHDT, CDR2 YYEEEE. With 0 bases clipped from V and 2 bases from J, the junction kept 7 bases outside the gene matches. The CDR3 has 16 amino acids. In DNA, the CDR3 is TGTGCCAGCAGCTTGGGGGTGTCTAGCGGGCCCTACGAGCAGTACTTC. This translates into CASSLGVSSGPYEQYF.

The rearrangement uses TRBV20-1 and TRBJ2-1; 9 nucleotides align to TRBD2. This CDR3 comprises 14 residues. Germline values: CDR1 DFQATT, CDR2 SNEGSKA (reference sequence). The V segment lost 4 bases and the J segment 0 bases; nucleotides outside the gene matches: 1. The CDR3 DNA is TGCAGTGCTATTAGCGGGGGCTCCTACAATGAGCAGTTCTTC. The encoded protein is CSAISGGSYNEQFF.

The J gene is TRBJ2-5, the V gene TRBV12-3 or TRBV12-4; TRBD2 is a possible D gene (5 bases). Deletions cut 7 bases from V and 5 bases from J, with 8 bases between. The CDR3 has 11 residues. CDR3 DNA: TGTGCCAGCACCTGGGAGGAGACCCAGTACTTC. This codes for CASTWEETQYF.

V and J are TRBV27 and TRBJ1-2; D remains unclear. Trimming removed 5 bases at V and 4 bases at J, with 14 bases between. Germline CDR1 and CDR2: MNHEY and SMNVEV (reference sequence). The length of the CDR3 is 14 residues. The CDR3 DNA is TGTGCCAGCAGTGGTAATATGAATGCCTATGGCTACACCTTC. Its protein product is CASSGNMNAYGYTF.

In this sample, this clonotype turned up a few times. The chain couples TRBV12-3 or TRBV12-4 to TRBJ2-7, with 11 bases fitting TRBD2. This CDR3 comprises 15 residues. With V trimmed by 8 bases and J by 4 bases, 10 bases remained unmatched. The CDR3 here is CASRTTTSGRYEQYF. The CDR3 nucleotides read TGTGCCAGCCGAACGACAACTAGCGGGAGATACGAGCAGTACTTC.

The V gene is TRBV30, the J gene TRBJ1-1, with TRBD1 as a possible D gene (5 bases). Trimming cost V 5 bases and J 7 bases, with 20 bases left between them. The CDR3 has 14 amino acids. CDR1 is GTSNPN and CDR2 is SVGIG in the germline V gene (reference sequence). The CDR3 sequence: CAWGFGASSGEAFF. The CDR3, as DNA: TGTGCCTGGGGCTTTGGGGCATCTTCGGGTGAAGCTTTCTTT.

The chain combines TRBV28 with TRBJ2-3; D perhaps matches TRBD2 (6 bases). Germline V gene sequence: CDR1 MDHEN, CDR2 SYDVKM. There are 15 residues in the CDR3. V lost 2 bases, J lost 3 bases, and 12 bases lay in between. CDR3 sequence reads: CASSLVGRKTDTQYF. The CDR3 nucleotides read TGTGCCAGCAGTTTAGTAGGGAGGAAAACAGATACGCAGTATTTT.